This TCR beta chain was identified in a study of T cell changes during pregnancy in multiple sclerosis (dated by TCRdb to between 2018 and 2020). Looking at the study overall: Changes in the T cell repertoire over the course of pregnancy were examined in this study in women with multiple sclerosis.

The method behind the library was the immunoSEQ multiplex PCR assay. Here the immuneACCESS table is served through TCRdb, limited to in-frame sequences with V and J called. Missing clones are a known gap in these copies; in checked studies unresolved V genes cover under half, and the rest lacks a known reason. The sample yields tens of thousands of clones; around 92% were counted once. About 2.5% of the sample comes from the top ten. CDR1 and CDR2 were assigned from the germline V gene as SNHLY and FYNNEI. The CDR3 goes from the cysteine to the phenylalanine over 14 residues. Kept here is only the CDR3 DNA, which spans 42 bases and is read in frame from base 1. The germline ends are 13 bases apart after V is trimmed by 6 bases and J by 5 bases. A word on this clone: No cognate antigen has been identified for it. No per-base quality is available; no much larger clone lies one base away.

The receptor was derived from a female donor with multiple sclerosis, enrolled in a pregnancy study. Sample: peripheral blood, taken before pregnancy. The rearrangement joined TRBV2 to TRBJ1-4; no confident D gene assignment can be made. The sequenced DNA is TGTGCCAGCAGAGTCGGCCGGGAGAATGAAAAACTGTTTTTT. This encodes CASRVGRENEKLFF.